Listed below are T cell receptor beta chains from one sample, sequenced in a study of T cell responses to AZD1222 COVID-19 vaccine. Profiling relied on immunoSEQ multiplex PCR, and the TCRdb table lists in-frame clones only, not all of them. This sample has about 110,000 clones, with 80% to 95% found just once. This sample comprised peripheral blood, obtained 28 days after the second AZD1222 dose. These receptors came from an adult who received the AZD1222 COVID-19 vaccine. CDR3s include the opening cysteine and the closing phenylalanine or tryptophan. D genes are given only for firm matches. Clone size is not always given. Where it is, it says once, few, many or a class for expanded clones.

d_call | j_call | v_call | clone_size | cdr3_aa | cdr3_nt
TRBD1 | TRBJ2-1 | TRBV7-3 | NA | CASSYGDSPEQFF | TGTGCCAGCAGCTATGGGGACAGCCCAGAGCAGTTCTTC
TRBD2 | TRBJ2-7 | TRBV5-4 | NA | CASSLGASGGVQYF | TGTGCCAGCAGCTTGGGGGCTAGCGGGGGAGTGCAGTACTTC
TRBD2 | TRBJ2-7 | TRBV11-2 | NA | CASGRVYVEQYF | TGTGCCAGCGGGAGGGTCTATGTCGAGCAGTACTTC
TRBD1 | TRBJ1-2 | TRBV10-3 | NA | CATHPGQGDYGYTF | TGTGCCACACACCCGGGACAGGGGGACTATGGCTACACCTTC
TRBD1 | TRBJ1-1 | TRBV10-2 | NA | CASSGVQGMGGNTEAFF | TGCGCCAGCAGTGGAGTACAGGGGATGGGGGGGAACACTGAAGCTTTCTTT
NA | TRBJ1-5 | TRBV11-2 | NA | CASSLFDSNQPQHF | TGTGCCAGCAGCCTGTTTGATAGCAATCAGCCCCAGCATTTT
NA | TRBJ2-7 | TRBV29-1 | NA | CSVESGDGNSYEQYF | TGCAGCGTTGAAAGTGGGGACGGGAACTCCTACGAGCAGTACTTC
NA | TRBJ1-6 | TRBV7-3 | once | CASSLRQAGDSPLHF | TGTGCCAGCAGCTTAAGACAGGCTGGGGATTCACCCCTCCACTTT
TRBD2 | TRBJ2-3 | TRBV27 | once | CASSPGTSGTDTQYF | TGTGCCAGCAGCCCCGGGACTAGCGGCACAGATACGCAGTATTTT
NA | TRBJ2-7 | TRBV14 | NA | CASSQTAGSVSYEQYF | TGTGCCAGCAGCCAAACCGCAGGCAGCGTTTCCTACGAGCAGTACTTC
NA | TRBJ1-5 | TRBV19 | NA | CASSILRGNSNQPQHF | TGTGCCAGTAGTATCTTACGGGGGAATAGCAATCAGCCCCAGCATTTT
NA | TRBJ1-5 | TRBV19 | NA | CASSIQGQRRSNQPQHF | TGTGCCAGTAGTATTCAAGGACAGCGAAGGAGCAATCAGCCCCAGCATTTT
NA | TRBJ1-5 | TRBV6-2/TRBV6-3 | NA | CASSIERGAQHF | TGTGCCAGCAGCATCGAGCGGGGGGCCCAGCATTTT
NA | TRBJ1-6 | TRBV30 | NA | CAWSVRGDKGSPLHF | TGTGCCTGGAGTGTAAGGGGTGATAAGGGGTCACCCCTCCACTTT
NA | TRBJ2-3 | TRBV15 | once | CATSRGGAADTQYF | TGTGCCACCAGCAGAGGCGGGGCCGCAGATACGCAGTATTTT
NA | TRBJ1-4 | TRBV5-1 | NA | CASSVARWNGRLFF | TGCGCCAGCAGCGTGGCAAGATGGAATGGACGACTGTTTTTT
NA | TRBJ2-7 | TRBV18 | NA | CASSPNRGAGVYEQYF | TGTGCCAGCTCACCAAACAGAGGGGCGGGTGTATACGAGCAGTACTTC
TRBD2 | TRBJ2-3 | TRBV3-1/TRBV3-2 | NA | CASSQNGGSTDTQYF | TGTGCCAGCAGCCAAAACGGGGGGAGCACAGATACGCAGTATTTT
NA | TRBJ2-2 | TRBV12-2 | once | CASRWGLAGTGELFF | TGTGCAAGTCGCTGGGGACTAGCGGGGACCGGGGAGCTGTTTTTT